Sequencing of this TCR beta chain was carried out in a study of T cell responses to AZD1222 COVID-19 vaccine. Findings and limits, study-wide: Repertoires were collected only later (after the peak T cell response had occurred).

Concerning this clone itself: What it binds is unknown.

Assay used: immunoSEQ multiplex PCR; TCRdb lists only in-frame clones, some missing. Of 120,000 to 150,000 clones in the sample, around 90% were seen once. Material: peripheral blood, obtained on day 0 of AZD1222 vaccination. The TCR sequence derives from an adult in good health.

CDR3 sequence reads: CASSFRSPSQETQYF. Here the CDR3 DNA reads TGTGCCAGCAGTTTCCGAAGCCCCTCCCAAGAGACCCAGTACTTC. The chain employs TRBV27 and TRBJ2-5; no reliable D call. The CDR3 loop spans 15 amino acids. CDR1 is MNHEY, CDR2 SMNVEV, per germline (reference sequence). V lost 3 bases and J 1 base, leaving 12 bases between the germline ends.